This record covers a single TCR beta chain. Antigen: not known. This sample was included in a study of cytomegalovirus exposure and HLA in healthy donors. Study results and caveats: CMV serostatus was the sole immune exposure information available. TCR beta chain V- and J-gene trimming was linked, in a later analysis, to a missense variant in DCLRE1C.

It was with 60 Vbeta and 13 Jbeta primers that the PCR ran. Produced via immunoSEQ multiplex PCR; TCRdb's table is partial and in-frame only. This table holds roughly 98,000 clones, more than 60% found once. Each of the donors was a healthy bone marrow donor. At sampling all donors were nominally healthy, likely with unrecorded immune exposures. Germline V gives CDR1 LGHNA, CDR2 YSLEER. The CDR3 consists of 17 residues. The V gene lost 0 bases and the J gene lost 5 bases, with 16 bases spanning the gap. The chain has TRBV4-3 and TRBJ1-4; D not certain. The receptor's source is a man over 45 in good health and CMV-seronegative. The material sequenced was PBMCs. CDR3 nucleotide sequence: TGCGCCAGCAGCCAAGAACCGGCCGAGGGAGCGAATGAAAAACTGTTTTTT. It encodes CASSQEPAEGANEKLFF.